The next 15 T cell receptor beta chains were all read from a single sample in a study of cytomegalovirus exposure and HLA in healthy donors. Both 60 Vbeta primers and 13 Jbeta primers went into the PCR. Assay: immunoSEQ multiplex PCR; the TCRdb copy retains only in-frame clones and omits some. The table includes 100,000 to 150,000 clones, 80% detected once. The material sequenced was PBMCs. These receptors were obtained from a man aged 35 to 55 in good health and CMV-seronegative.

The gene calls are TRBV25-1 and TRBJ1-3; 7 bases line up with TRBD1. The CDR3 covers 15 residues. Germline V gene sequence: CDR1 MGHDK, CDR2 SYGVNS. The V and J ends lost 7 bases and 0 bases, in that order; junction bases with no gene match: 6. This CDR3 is CASTQQGSSGNTIYF. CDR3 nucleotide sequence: TGTGCCAGCACTCAACAGGGGAGCTCTGGAAACACCATATATTTT.

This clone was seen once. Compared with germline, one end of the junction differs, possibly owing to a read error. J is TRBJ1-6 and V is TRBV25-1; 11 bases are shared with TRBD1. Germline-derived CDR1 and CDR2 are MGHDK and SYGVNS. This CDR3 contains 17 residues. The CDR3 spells CVSSAPGTGGIGSPLHF. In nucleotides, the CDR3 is TGTGTCAGCAGTGCCCCCGGGACAGGGGGAATAGGGTCACCCCTCCACTTT.

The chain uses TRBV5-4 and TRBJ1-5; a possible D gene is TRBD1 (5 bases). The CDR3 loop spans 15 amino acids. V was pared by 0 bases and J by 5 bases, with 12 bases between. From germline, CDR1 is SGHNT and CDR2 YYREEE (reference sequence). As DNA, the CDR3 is TGTGCCAGCAGCTTGGACCCTACGGGGGATCAGCCCCAGCATTTT. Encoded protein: CASSLDPTGDQPQHF.

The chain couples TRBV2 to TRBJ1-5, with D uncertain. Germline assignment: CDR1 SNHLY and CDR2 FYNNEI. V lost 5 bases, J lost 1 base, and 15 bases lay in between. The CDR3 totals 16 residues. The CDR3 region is CASSQRVRGSNQPQHF. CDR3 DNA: TGTGCCAGCAGTCAAAGGGTAAGAGGGAGCAATCAGCCCCAGCATTTT.

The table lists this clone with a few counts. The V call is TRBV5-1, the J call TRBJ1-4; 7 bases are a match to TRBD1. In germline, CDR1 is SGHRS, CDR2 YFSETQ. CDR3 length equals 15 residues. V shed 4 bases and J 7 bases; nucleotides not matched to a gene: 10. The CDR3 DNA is TGCGCCAGCAGCGGTACAGGGGAGGATGGTGAAAAACTGTTTTTT. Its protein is CASSGTGEDGEKLFF. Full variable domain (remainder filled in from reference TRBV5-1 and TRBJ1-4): KAGVTQTPRYLIKTRGQQVTLSCSPISGHRSVSWYQQTPGQGLQFLFEYFSETQRNKGNFPGRFSGRQFSNSRSEMNVSTLELGDSALYLCASSGTGEDGEKLFFGSGTQLSVL.

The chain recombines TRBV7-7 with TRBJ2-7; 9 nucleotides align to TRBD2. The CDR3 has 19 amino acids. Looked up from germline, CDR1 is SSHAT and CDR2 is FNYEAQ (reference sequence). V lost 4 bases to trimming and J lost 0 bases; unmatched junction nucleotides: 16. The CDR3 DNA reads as TGTGCCAGCAGCTCCCCAGACGTAGCGGGAGAAATCAGCTCCTACGAGCAGTACTTC. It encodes CASSSPDVAGEISSYEQYF.

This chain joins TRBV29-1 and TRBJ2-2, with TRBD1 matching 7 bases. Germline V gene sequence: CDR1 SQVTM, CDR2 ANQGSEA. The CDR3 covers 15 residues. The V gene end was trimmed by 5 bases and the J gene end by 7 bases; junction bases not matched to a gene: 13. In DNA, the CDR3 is TGCAGCGTTAACACCGGGACAGCCCCCTACGGGGAGCTGTTTTTT. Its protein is CSVNTGTAPYGELFF.

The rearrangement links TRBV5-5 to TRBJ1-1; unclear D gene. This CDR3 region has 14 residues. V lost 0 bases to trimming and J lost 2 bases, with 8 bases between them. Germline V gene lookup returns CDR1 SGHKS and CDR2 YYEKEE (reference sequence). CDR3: CASSLGGINTEAFF. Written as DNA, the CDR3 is TGTGCCAGCAGCTTGGGAGGGATAAACACTGAAGCTTTCTTT.

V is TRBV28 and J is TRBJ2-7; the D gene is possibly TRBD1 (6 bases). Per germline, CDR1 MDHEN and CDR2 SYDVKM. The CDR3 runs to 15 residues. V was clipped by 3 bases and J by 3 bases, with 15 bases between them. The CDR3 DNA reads TGTGCCAGCAGTTTTCGGACAGCTACTATCTACGAGCAGTACTTC. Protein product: CASSFRTATIYEQYF.

The chain's CDR3 is CAWIPRTAGNTEAFF. The CDR3 region has the DNA TGTGCCTGGATCCCCCGGACAGCCGGGAACACTGAAGCTTTCTTT. The J gene is TRBJ1-1, the V gene TRBV30; perhaps TRBD1 as D (6 bases). V gave up 4 bases and J gave up 1 base, with 16 bases separating them. The germline gives CDR1 GTSNPN, CDR2 SVGIG (reference sequence). This CDR3 is 15 amino acids long.

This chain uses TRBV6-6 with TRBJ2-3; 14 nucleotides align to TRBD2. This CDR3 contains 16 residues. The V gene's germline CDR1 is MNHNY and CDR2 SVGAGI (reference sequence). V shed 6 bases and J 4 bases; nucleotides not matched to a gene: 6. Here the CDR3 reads CASRGTSGGGSDTQYF. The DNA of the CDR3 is TGTGCCAGCAGAGGGACTAGCGGGGGAGGTTCAGATACGCAGTATTTT.

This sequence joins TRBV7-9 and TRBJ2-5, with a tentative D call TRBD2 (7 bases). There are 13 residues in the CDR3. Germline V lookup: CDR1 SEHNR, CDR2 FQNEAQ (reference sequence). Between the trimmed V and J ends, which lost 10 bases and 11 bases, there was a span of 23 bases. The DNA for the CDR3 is TGTGCCACTAGCTGGGGGGGGCCGGGTGAGCAGTACTTC. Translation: CATSWGGPGEQYF.

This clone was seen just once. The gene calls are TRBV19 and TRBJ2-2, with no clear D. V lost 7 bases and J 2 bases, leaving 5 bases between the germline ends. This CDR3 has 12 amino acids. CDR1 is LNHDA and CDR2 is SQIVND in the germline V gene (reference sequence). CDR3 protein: CASNVNTGELFF. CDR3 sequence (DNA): TGTGCCAGTAATGTAAACACCGGGGAGCTGTTTTTT.

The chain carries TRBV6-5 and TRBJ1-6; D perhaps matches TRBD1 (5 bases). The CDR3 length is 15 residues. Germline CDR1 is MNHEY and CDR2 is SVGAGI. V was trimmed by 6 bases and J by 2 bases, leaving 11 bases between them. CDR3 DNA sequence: TGTGCCAGCAGGGGGGGAGAAACCTATAATTCACCCCTCCACTTT. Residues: CASRGGETYNSPLHF.

CDR3 bases: TGTGCCAGCAGCTTGGAGGGGGCACCCGGTCAGCCCCAGCATTTT. This sequence encodes CASSLEGAPGQPQHF. The gene calls are TRBV11-2 and TRBJ1-5, with 7 bases lining up with TRBD1. Per germline, CDR1 SGHAT and CDR2 FQNNGV. With 3 bases clipped from V and 6 bases from J, the junction kept 8 bases outside the gene matches. This CDR3 comprises 15 residues.